The clone carrying this T cell receptor (beta chain) was detected many times. This entry is derived from a study of human T cells and chemical hapten exposure. The time point was: patch test 2, 6 weeks after DPC sensitization. Treatment noted: therapeutic diphenylcyclopropenone sensitization with weekly scalp DPC. One entry per CDR3 protein, called by TCRdb with MiXCR from the RACE reads. The profile shows about 350,000 distinct CDR3 sequences, about 6.3% of them singletons. This receptor was identified in a woman between 18 and 30 years old with alopecia areata. Some clones in this sample may be carry-over from other donors' samples. The source was whole blood, collected in connection with sensitization to the hapten diphenylcyclopropenone (DPC).

The CDR3 spells CASSYGGNTGELFF. The CDR3 nucleotides read TGTGCCAGCAGTTACGGGGGGAACACCGGGGAGCTGTTTTTT. This chain joins TRBV6-6 and TRBJ2-2; D is tentatively TRBD1 or TRBD2 (5 bases each). Germline CDR1 and CDR2: MNHNY and SVGAGI (reference sequence). V gave up 2 bases and J gave up 1 base, with 5 bases separating them. The length of the CDR3 is 14 residues.